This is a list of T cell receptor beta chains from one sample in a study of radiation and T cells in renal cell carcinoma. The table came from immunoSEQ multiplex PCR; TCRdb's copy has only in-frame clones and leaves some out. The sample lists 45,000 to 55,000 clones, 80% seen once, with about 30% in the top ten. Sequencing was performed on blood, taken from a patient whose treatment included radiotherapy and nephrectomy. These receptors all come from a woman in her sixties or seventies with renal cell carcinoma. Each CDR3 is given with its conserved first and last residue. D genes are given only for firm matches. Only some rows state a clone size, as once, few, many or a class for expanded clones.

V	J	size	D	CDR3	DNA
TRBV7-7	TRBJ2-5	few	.	CASSLAGQKETQYF	TGTGCCAGCAGCTTAGCAGGTCAGAAAGAGACCCAGTACTTC
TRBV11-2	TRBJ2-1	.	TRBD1	CASSGTGGWNEQFF	TGTGCCAGCAGCGGGACAGGGGGTTGGAATGAGCAGTTCTTC
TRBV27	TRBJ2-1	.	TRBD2	CASSSARFGRIYNEQFF	TGTGCCAGCAGTTCCGCGAGATTCGGGAGGATCTACAATGAGCAGTTCTTC
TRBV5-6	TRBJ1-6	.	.	CASSGGQGVNSPLHF	TGTGCCAGCAGTGGGGGGCAAGGGGTTAATTCACCCCTCCACTTT
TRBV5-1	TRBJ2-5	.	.	CASSKGTRTGMGGETQYF	TGCGCCAGCAGCAAAGGAACCCGAACAGGGATGGGCGGAGAGACCCAGTACTTC
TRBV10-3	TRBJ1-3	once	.	CAISGGGAGNTIYF	TGTGCCATCAGTGGGGGTGGGGCCGGAAACACCATATATTTT
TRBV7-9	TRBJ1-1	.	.	CASSPAGEAFF	TGTGCCAGCAGCCCCGCAGGGGAAGCTTTCTTT
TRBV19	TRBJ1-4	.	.	CASHAGPIGEKLFF	TGTGCCAGCCATGCAGGACCGATTGGGGAAAAACTGTTTTTT
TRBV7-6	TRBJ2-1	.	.	CASNPSGTQNNEQFF	TGTGCCAGCAACCCATCCGGGACACAAAACAATGAGCAGTTCTTC
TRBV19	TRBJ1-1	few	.	CASSIVRGNTEAFF	TGTGCCAGTAGTATAGTCCGGGGGAACACTGAAGCTTTCTTT
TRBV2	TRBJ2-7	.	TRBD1	CASRQGAGYEQYF	TGTGCCAGCAGACAGGGGGCTGGGTACGAGCAGTACTTC
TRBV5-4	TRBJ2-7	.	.	CASSLDGGPYEQYF	TGTGCCAGCAGCTTGGATGGGGGCCCCTACGAGCAGTACTTC
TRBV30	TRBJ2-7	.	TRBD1	CAWTGGLNEQYF	TGTGCCTGGACAGGGGGCCTTAACGAGCAGTACTTC
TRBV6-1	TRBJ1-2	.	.	CASKERAAGGYGYTF	TGTGCCAGCAAAGAACGGGCAGCCGGGGGCTATGGCTACACCTTC
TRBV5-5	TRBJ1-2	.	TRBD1	CASSPGQGAYYGYTF	TGTGCCAGCAGCCCCGGACAGGGGGCTTACTATGGCTACACCTTC
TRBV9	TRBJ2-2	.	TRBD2	CASSASGGNTGELFF	TGTGCCAGCAGTGCTAGCGGGGGGAACACCGGGGAGCTGTTTTTT
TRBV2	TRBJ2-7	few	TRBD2	CASSEAWLAGEYEQYF	TGTGCCAGCAGTGAAGCTTGGCTAGCGGGAGAGTACGAGCAGTACTTC
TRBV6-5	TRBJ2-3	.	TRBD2	CASGRSGEGSDTQYF	TGTGCCAGCGGGCGTTCGGGGGAGGGATCAGATACGCAGTATTTT
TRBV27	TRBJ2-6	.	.	CASKLAGMTSGANVLTF	TGTGCCAGCAAGCTGGCAGGGATGACCTCTGGGGCCAACGTCCTGACTTTC
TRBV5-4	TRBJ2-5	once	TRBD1	CASSLRQGSQETQYF	TGTGCCAGCAGCTTAAGACAGGGTAGCCAAGAGACCCAGTACTTC
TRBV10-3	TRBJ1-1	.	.	CAISHRAGTEAFF	TGTGCCATCAGCCACAGGGCAGGGACTGAAGCTTTCTTT
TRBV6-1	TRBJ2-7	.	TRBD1	CASSEAQDRGHYEQYF	TGTGCCAGCAGTGAAGCTCAGGACAGGGGTCACTACGAGCAGTACTTC
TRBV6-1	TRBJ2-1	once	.	CASSAHGDGEQFF	TGTGCCAGCAGTGCACACGGGGACGGTGAGCAGTTCTTC
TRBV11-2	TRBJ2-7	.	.	CASSLDILSYEQYF	TGTGCCAGCAGCTTAGATATCCTCTCCTACGAGCAGTACTTC
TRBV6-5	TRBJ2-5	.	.	CASSFQGAETQYF	TGTGCCAGCAGTTTCCAGGGAGCGGAGACCCAGTACTTC
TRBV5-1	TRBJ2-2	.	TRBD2	CASSWPLAGGNTGELFF	TGCGCCAGCAGCTGGCCACTAGCGGGAGGCAACACCGGGGAGCTGTTTTTT
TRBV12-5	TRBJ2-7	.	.	CASGLRTRVRPSYEQYF	TGTGCTAGTGGTTTGCGTACTCGCGTACGTCCCTCCTACGAGCAGTACTTC
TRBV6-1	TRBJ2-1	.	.	CASSLTHEGEQFF	TGTGCCAGCAGCCTGACCCATGAGGGTGAGCAGTTCTTC
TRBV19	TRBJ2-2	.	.	CASSIGRYGELFF	TGTGCCAGTAGTATAGGACGGTACGGGGAGCTGTTTTTT
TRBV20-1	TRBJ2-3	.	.	CSARAVTQYF	TGCAGTGCTAGAGCCGTTACGCAGTATTTT
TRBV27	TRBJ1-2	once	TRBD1	CASSEPTGGAVCYTF	TGTGCCAGCAGTGAACCAACAGGGGGCGCTGTATGCTACACCTTC
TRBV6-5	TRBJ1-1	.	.	CASSYTGPLNTEAFF	TGTGCCAGCAGTTACACAGGGCCCCTGAACACTGAAGCTTTCTTT
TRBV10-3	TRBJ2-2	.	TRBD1	CAISERTGKTTGELFF	TGTGCCATCAGTGAGCGGACAGGAAAGACCACCGGGGAGCTGTTTTTT
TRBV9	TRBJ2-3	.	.	CASNRRGQSDTQYF	TGTGCCAGCAACCGGCGGGGGCAATCAGATACGCAGTATTTT
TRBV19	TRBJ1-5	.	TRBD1	CASRRGQTSNQPQHF	TGTGCCAGTAGACGGGGACAGACTAGCAATCAGCCCCAGCATTTT
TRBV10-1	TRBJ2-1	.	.	CASRERELHGEQFF	TGCGCCAGCAGGGAACGGGAACTACATGGTGAGCAGTTCTTC
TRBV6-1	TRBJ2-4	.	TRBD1	CASSAWTGLAKNIQYF	TGTGCCAGCAGTGCCTGGACAGGCCTGGCCAAAAACATTCAGTACTTC
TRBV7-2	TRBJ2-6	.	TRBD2	CASSLAGRSGANVLTF	TGTGCCAGCAGTTTAGCGGGCCGCTCTGGGGCCAACGTCCTGACTTTC
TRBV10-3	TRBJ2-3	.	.	CAINRDLTDTQYF	TGTGCCATCAATAGGGATCTCACAGATACGCAGTATTTT
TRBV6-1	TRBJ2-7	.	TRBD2	CASRKTGGPYEQYF	TGTGCCAGCAGAAAAACGGGGGGACCCTACGAGCAGTACTTC
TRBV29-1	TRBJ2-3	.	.	CSVGRDSGLTDTQYF	TGCAGCGTTGGACGGGACTCCGGGCTGACAGATACGCAGTATTTT
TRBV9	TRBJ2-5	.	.	CASSLGLATQETQYF	TGTGCCAGCAGCCTAGGGTTGGCGACCCAAGAGACCCAGTACTTC